This T cell receptor beta chain was sequenced during a study of OX40 agonist ivuxolimab in advanced cancers. Study-level background: Every 2 weeks, ivuxolimab was infused into the patients intravenously at between 0.01 and 10 mg/kg. General study points: Researchers report that CD8+ T cells had, on average, more expanded clones than CD4+. Clonal expansion was among the lowest in partial responders at 0.1-3.0 mg/kg, especially CD8+. Antigens targeted by the expanded peripheral T cells were not determined.

Data came from immunoSEQ multiplex PCR; TCRdb stores just in-frame clones and leaves some out. The repertoire holds about 110,000 clones, with about nine tenths as singletons. As regards this clone: Its antigen remains unidentified.

This receptor was identified in an adult with an advanced solid tumor such as melanoma, head and neck, liver or kidney cancer. Sequences were derived from CD4+ or CD8+ T cells sorted from blood, sampled in a trial of the OX40 agonist ivuxolimab.

CDR3 sequence (DNA): TGTGCCAGTAATCCGACAGACCCTCGGGAGACCGGGGAGCTGTTTTTT. It yields the protein CASNPTDPRETGELFF. The chain joins TRBV19 to TRBJ2-2; possible D gene TRBD2, 6 bases. Germline V lookup: CDR1 LNHDA, CDR2 SQIVND (reference sequence). V gave up 7 bases and J gave up 5 bases, with 20 bases separating them. The CDR3 sequence is 16 residues long.